Listed here are 5 T cell receptor beta chains from one sample, sequenced in a study of blood T cell repertoires in COVID-19. The method was immunoSEQ multiplex PCR; TCRdb's version includes in-frame clones alone and lacks a portion of them. The sample shows 200,000 to 300,000 clones, more than 90% of them seen only once. Sequenced material: peripheral blood. Receptors were obtained from a person under 35 with COVID-19, enrolled during active disease.

This chain joins TRBV5-1 and TRBJ2-5, with D possibly TRBD2 on 6 matching bases. Trimming removed 7 bases at V and 2 bases at J, with 21 bases between. This CDR3 comprises 16 residues. Per the germline V gene, CDR1 is SGHRS and CDR2 is YFSETQ. The CDR3, as DNA: TGCGCCAGCCGGGGGTCACTAAATCAGCTGCAAGAGACCCAGTACTTC. It yields the protein CASRGSLNQLQETQYF.

The rearrangement links TRBV23-1 to TRBJ2-5; D possibly corresponds to TRBD1 (5 bases). TRBV23-1 is recorded as an ORF, its role being uncertain. Trimming shortened V by 6 bases and J by 2 bases, and 13 bases separated the two germline ends. CDR3 length equals 14 residues. The CDR3 sequence: CASSLTAPQETQYF. The CDR3 bases are TGCGCCAGCAGCTTGACAGCTCCTCAAGAGACCCAGTACTTC.

The V call is TRBV11-2, the J call TRBJ1-1, with TRBD1 matching over 8 bases. The germline CDR1 and CDR2 sequences are SGHAT and FQNNGV. V lost 5 bases and J lost 4; bases outside the gene matches: 3. The CDR3 is 13 residues long. The CDR3 protein is CASSRTGTTEAFF. The CDR3 DNA is TGTGCCAGCAGCCGGACAGGGACCACTGAAGCTTTCTTT. The whole variable domain, filled in from reference TRBV11-2 and TRBJ1-1, reads EAGVAQSPRYKIIEKRQSVAFWCNPISGHATLYWYQQILGQGPKLLIQFQNNGVVDDSQLPKDRFSAERLKGVDSTLKIQPAKLEDSAVYLCASSRTGTTEAFFGQGTRLTVV.

The chain has TRBV5-4 and TRBJ2-5, with 9 bases identical to TRBD2. The CDR3 has 17 residues. Germline V gene data show CDR1 as SGHNT and CDR2 as YYREEE (reference sequence). Trimming removed 4 bases from V and 4 bases from J; junction bases left unmatched: 14. The CDR3, as DNA: TGTGCCAGCAGCCAGAGTCCAATAGCGGGAGAGGGAGAGACCCAGTACTTC. Protein sequence: CASSQSPIAGEGETQYF.

The chain is built from TRBV15 and TRBJ2-7; 10 nucleotides align to TRBD1. This CDR3 region has 17 residues. V lost 1 base and J lost 6; bases outside the gene matches: 12. Per the germline V gene, CDR1 is LNHNV and CDR2 is YYDKDF (reference sequence). This CDR3 reads CATSRARGGQGSGEQYF. In DNA form, the CDR3 reads TGTGCCACCAGCAGAGCACGGGGGGGACAGGGGAGCGGCGAGCAGTACTTC. Combining the CDR3 with reference TRBV15 and TRBJ2-7 gives the whole variable domain DAMVIQNPRYQVTQFGKPVTLSCSQTLNHNVMYWYQQKSSQAPKLLFHYYDKDFNNEADTPDNFQSRRPNTSFCFLDIRSPGLGDTAMYLCATSRARGGQGSGEQYFGPGTRLTVT.